Listed below are T cell receptor beta chains from one sample, sequenced in a study of T cell changes during pregnancy in multiple sclerosis. The protocol was immunoSEQ multiplex PCR, while the TCRdb copy is restricted to in-frame clones and leaves out a portion. The sample has 65,000 to 95,000 clones, roughly 91% seen once; the top ten hold approximately 2.4%. Sequences were derived from peripheral blood, sampled after pregnancy. These receptors were collected from a female donor in good health, enrolled as a control in a pregnancy study. Both conserved end residues are part of each CDR3.

V	J	CDR3
TRBV27	TRBJ1-1	CASSLSFGGATEAFF
TRBV7-2	TRBJ2-3	CASSFRENRDTQYF
TRBV7-9	TRBJ2-3	CASRPILAGGTDTQYF
TRBV5-1	TRBJ2-3	CASSLSGWGTDTQYF
TRBV27	TRBJ1-1	CATKRDRVNTEAFF
TRBV7-3	TRBJ2-1	CASSFQAGSYNEQFF
TRBV5-8	TRBJ1-5	CASSLGQLNQPQHF
TRBV29-1	TRBJ1-1	CSVSRWATNTEAFF
TRBV11-3	TRBJ1-1	CASSFGTGVPFHEAFF
TRBV11-2	TRBJ2-1	CASSLILAGGHEQFF
TRBV6-6	TRBJ2-2	CASSPGTLNGELFF
TRBV10-3	TRBJ1-2	CAISLTGTGNYGYTF
TRBV5-1	TRBJ2-7	CASSLEARREQYF
TRBV7-9	TRBJ2-6	CASRLGASGANVLTF
TRBV5-1	TRBJ2-1	CASSLSAGSDEQFF
TRBV7-3	TRBJ1-1	CASRADRNTEAFF
TRBV29-1	TRBJ2-7	CSVEAPGLATWGWEQYF
TRBV20-1	TRBJ1-1	CSAGQGTEAFF
TRBV10-3	TRBJ2-3	CAITPKRELSDTQYF
TRBV5-1	TRBJ1-2	CASSPDSNYGYTF
TRBV28	TRBJ2-3	CASSLWDPSGTTDTQYF